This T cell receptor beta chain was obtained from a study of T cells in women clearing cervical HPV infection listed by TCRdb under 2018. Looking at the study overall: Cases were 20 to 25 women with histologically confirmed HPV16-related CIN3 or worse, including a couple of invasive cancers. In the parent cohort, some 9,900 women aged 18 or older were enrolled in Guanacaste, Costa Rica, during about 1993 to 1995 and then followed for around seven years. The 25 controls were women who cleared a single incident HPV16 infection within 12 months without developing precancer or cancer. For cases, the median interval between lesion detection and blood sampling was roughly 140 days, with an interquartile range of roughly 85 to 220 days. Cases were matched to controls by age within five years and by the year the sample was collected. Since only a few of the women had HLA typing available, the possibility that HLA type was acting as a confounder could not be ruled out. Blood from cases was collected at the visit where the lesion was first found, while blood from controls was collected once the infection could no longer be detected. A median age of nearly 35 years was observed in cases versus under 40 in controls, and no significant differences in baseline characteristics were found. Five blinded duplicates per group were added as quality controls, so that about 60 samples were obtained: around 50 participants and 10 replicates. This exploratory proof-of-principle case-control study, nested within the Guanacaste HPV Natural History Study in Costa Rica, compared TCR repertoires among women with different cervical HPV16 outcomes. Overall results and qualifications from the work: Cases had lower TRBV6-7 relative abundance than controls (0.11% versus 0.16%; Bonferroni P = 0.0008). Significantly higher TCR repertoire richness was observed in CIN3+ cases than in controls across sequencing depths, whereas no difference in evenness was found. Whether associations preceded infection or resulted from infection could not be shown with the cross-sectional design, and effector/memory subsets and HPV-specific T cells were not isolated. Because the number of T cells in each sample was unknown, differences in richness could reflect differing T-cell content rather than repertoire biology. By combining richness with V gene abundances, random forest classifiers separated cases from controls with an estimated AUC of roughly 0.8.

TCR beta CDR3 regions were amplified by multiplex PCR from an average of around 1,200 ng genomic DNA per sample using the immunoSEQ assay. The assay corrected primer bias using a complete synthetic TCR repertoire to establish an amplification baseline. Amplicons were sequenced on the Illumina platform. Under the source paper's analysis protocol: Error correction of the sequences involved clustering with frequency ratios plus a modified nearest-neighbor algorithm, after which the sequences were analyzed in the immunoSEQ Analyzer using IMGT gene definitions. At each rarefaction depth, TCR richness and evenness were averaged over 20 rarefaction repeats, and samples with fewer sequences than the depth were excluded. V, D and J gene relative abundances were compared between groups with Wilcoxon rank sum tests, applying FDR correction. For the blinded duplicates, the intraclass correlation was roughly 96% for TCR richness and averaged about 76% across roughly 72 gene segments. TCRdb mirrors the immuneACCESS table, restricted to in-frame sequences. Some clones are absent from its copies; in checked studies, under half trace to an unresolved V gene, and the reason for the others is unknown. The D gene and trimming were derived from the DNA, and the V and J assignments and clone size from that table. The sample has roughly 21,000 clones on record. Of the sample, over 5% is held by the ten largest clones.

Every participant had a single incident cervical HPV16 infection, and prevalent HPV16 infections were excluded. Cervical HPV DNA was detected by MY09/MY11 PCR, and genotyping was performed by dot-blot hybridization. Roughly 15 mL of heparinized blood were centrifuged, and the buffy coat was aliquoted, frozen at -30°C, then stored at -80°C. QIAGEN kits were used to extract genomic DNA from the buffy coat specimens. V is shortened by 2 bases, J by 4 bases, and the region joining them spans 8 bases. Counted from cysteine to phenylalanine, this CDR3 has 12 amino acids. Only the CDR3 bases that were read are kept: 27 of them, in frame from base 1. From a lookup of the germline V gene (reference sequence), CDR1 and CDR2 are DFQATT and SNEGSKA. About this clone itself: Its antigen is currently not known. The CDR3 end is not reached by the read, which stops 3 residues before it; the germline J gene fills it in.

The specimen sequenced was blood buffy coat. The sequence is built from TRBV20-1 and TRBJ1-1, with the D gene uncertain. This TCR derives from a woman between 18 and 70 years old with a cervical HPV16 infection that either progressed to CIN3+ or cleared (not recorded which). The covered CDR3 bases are TGCAGTGCTAGATGGCAAAGCACTGAA. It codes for CSARWQSTE. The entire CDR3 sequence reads CSARWQSTEAFF.